The table lists the clone carrying this T cell receptor beta chain with a count of one. Its antigen remains unidentified. A read error may produce the germline difference seen at one junction end. This sample's RNA came from whole unsorted tissue. The normal lung tissue was taken more than 3 cm from the tumor edge. The sample is drawn from a study of tumor and adjacent non-tumor tissue in lung cancer. Study-level findings and limits: TCR diversity was significantly greater in tumor than normal lung tissue.

Three rounds of nested PCR, following a modified ARM-PCR protocol, produced the TCRbeta library. TCRdb ran MiXCR on the multiplex PCR reads and lists one entry per CDR3 protein. This sample yields some 51,000 distinct CDR3 sequences, of which under 75% are seen a single time; over 25% belongs to the top ten. Per germline, CDR1 MNHEY and CDR2 SVGAGI. This CDR3 region has 16 residues. The clonotype originates from a woman aged 65 to 85 with non-small cell lung cancer. The rearrangement links TRBV6-5 to TRBJ2-5, with D possibly matching TRBD2 (6 bases). The sample taken for sequencing was distant non-tumor lung tissue. This CDR3 reads CDSSYPLGEEEETQYF. CDR3 DNA: TGTGACAGCAGTTACCCGCTTGGGGAGGAGGAAGAGACCCAGTACTTC.